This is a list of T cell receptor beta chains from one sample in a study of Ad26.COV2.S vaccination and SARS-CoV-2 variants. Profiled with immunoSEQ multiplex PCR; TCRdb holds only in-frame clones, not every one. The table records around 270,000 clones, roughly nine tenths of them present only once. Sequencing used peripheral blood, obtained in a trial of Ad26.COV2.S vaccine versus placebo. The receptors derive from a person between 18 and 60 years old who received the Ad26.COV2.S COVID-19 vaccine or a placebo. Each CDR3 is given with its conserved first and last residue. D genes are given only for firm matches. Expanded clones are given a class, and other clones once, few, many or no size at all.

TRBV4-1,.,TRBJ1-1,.,CASSQDRGRQVYTEAFF,TGCGCCAGCAGCCAAGATAGAGGGCGGCAGGTTTACACTGAAGCTTTCTTT
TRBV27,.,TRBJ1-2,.,CASSFTRGLGYTF,TGTGCCAGCAGTTTTACCCGAGGGCTCGGCTACACCTTC
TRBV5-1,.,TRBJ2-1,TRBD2,CASSSTLAGGTEQFF,TGCGCCAGCAGCTCCACACTAGCGGGGGGTACTGAGCAGTTCTTC
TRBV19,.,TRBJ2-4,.,CASSPGNRIAKNIQYF,TGTGCCAGTAGTCCCGGGAATAGAATAGCCAAAAACATTCAGTACTTC
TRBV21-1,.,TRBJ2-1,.,CASRPTQYSNEQFF,TGTGCCAGCAGGCCTACCCAATATTCCAATGAGCAGTTCTTC
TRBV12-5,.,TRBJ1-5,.,CASGFDQPQHF,TGTGCTAGTGGTTTTGATCAGCCCCAGCATTTT
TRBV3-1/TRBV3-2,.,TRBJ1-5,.,CASSPRVGTAEPQHF,TGTGCCAGCAGCCCCCGCGTTGGAACTGCGGAGCCCCAGCATTTT
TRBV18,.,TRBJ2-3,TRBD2,CASSPIPGRGTDTQYF,TGTGCCAGCTCACCAATACCGGGGAGGGGCACAGATACGCAGTATTTT
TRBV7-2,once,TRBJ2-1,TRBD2,CASSFTSGGAGQFF,TGTGCCAGCAGCTTTACTAGCGGGGGGGCCGGGCAGTTCTTC
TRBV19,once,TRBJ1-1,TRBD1,CASSIQGANTEAFF,TGTGCCAGTAGTATTCAGGGGGCGAACACTGAAGCTTTCTTT
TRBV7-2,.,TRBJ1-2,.,CASSFFPQGQTNGYTF,TGTGCCAGCAGCTTCTTCCCACAGGGCCAAACCAATGGCTACACCTTC
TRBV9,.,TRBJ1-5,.,CASKSPSQDSGNQPQHF,TGTGCCAGCAAAAGCCCCTCGCAGGATAGCGGCAATCAGCCCCAGCATTTT
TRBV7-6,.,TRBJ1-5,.,CASSLQSNQPQHF,TGTGCCAGCAGCTTACAAAGCAATCAGCCCCAGCATTTT
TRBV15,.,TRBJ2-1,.,CATGGRAYYNEQFF,TGTGCCACTGGGGGAAGGGCCTACTACAATGAGCAGTTCTTC
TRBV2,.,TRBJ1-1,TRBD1,CASDLRGQGAAEAFF,TGTGCCAGCGACTTGCGGGGACAGGGCGCCGCTGAAGCTTTCTTT
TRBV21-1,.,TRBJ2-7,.,CASSKKTSGENSYEQYF,TGTGCTAGCAGCAAAAAGACTAGCGGGGAGAACTCCTACGAGCAGTACTTC
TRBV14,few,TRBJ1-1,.,CASSQVGEVAEAFF,TGTGCCAGCAGCCAAGTGGGGGAGGTCGCTGAAGCTTTCTTT
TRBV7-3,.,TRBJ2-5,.,CASSFNRAKNQETQYF,TGTGCCAGCAGCTTCAACAGGGCGAAAAACCAAGAGACCCAGTACTTC
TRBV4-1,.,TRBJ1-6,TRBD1,CASSHVGQGHVPLHF,TGCGCCAGCAGCCACGTGGGACAGGGTCATGTACCCCTCCACTTT
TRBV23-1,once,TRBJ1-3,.,CASSYKSSGNTIYF,TGCGCCAGCAGTTACAAGAGCTCTGGAAACACCATATATTTT
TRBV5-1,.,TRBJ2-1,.,CASSPTAGAYNEQFF,TGCGCCAGCAGTCCAACTGCTGGGGCCTACAATGAGCAGTTCTTC
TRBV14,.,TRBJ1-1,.,CASSQGIAAFF,TGTGCCAGCAGCCAAGGGATCGCAGCTTTCTTT
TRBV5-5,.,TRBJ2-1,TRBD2,CASSSLAGGRNEQFF,TGTGCCAGCAGTTCACTAGCGGGAGGGCGGAATGAGCAGTTCTTC
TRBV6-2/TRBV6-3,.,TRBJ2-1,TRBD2,CASSLGTTYYNEQFF,TGTGCCAGCAGTTTGGGGACTACCTATTACAATGAGCAGTTCTTC
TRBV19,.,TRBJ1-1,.,CASKTPGGAFF,TGTGCCAGTAAAACTCCCGGAGGGGCTTTCTTT
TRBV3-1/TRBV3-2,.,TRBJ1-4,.,CASMGDGSEKLFF,TGTGCCAGCATGGGGGATGGAAGCGAAAAACTGTTTTTT
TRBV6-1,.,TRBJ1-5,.,CASSEKRLNQPQHF,TGTGCCAGCAGTGAAAAACGGCTCAATCAGCCCCAGCATTTT
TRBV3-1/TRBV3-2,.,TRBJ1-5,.,CASSQQTGPQHF,TGTGCCAGCAGCCAACAGACAGGGCCCCAGCATTTT
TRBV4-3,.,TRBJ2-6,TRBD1,CASSRSQGAPPGANVLTF,TGCGCCAGCAGCCGCTCCCAGGGGGCGCCCCCTGGGGCCAACGTCCTGACTTTC
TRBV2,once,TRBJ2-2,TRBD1,CASFPLGQGRATGELFF,TGTGCCAGCTTCCCACTCGGACAGGGGAGGGCCACCGGGGAGCTGTTTTTT
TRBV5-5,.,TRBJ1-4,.,CASSPPAGVTNEKLFF,TGTGCCAGCAGCCCCCCGGCGGGTGTAACTAATGAAAAACTGTTTTTT